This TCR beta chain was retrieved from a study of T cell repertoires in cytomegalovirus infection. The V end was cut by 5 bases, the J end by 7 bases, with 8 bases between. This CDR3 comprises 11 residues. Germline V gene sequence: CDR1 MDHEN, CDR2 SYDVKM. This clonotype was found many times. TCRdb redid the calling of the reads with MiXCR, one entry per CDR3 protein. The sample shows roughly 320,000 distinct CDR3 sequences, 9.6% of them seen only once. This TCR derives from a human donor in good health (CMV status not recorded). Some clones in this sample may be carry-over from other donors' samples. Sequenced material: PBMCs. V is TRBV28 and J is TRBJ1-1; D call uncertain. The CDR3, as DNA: TGTGCCAGCAGTCACCAGGTTGAAGCTTTCTTT. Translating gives CASSHQVEAFF.